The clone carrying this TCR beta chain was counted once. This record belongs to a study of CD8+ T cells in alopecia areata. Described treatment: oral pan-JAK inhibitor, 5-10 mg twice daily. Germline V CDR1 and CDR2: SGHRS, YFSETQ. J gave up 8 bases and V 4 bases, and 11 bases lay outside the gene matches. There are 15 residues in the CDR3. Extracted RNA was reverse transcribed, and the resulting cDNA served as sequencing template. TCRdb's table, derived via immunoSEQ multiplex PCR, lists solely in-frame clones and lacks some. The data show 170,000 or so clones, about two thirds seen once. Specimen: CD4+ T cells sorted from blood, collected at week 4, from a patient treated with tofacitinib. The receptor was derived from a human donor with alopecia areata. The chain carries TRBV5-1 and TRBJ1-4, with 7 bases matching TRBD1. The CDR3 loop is CASSLEGARDEKLFF. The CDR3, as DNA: TGCGCCAGCAGCCTAGAGGGGGCCCGGGACGAAAAACTGTTTTTT. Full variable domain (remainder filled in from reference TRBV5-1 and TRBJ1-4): KAGVTQTPRYLIKTRGQQVTLSCSPISGHRSVSWYQQTPGQGLQFLFEYFSETQRNKGNFPGRFSGRQFSNSRSEMNVSTLELGDSALYLCASSLEGARDEKLFFGSGTQLSVL.